The present TCR beta chain was sequenced within a study of T cell responses to AZD1222 COVID-19 vaccine. Method: immunoSEQ multiplex PCR; TCRdb's copy keeps in-frame clones and lacks some. The sample contains approximately 150,000 clones, 85% to 95% of which appear only once. Unmatched junction bases numbered 1, after V lost 1 base and J lost 2 bases. This CDR3 contains 14 residues. Looked up from germline, CDR1 is SQVTM and CDR2 is ANQGSEA. The TCR sequence derives from an adult who had recovered from COVID-19. The genes are TRBV29-1 and TRBJ2-7; 11 bases are a match to TRBD2. Sequencing used peripheral blood, obtained after recovery from COVID-19. The CDR3: CSVEGTSGPYEQYF. In DNA form, the CDR3 reads TGCAGCGTTGAAGGGACTAGCGGGCCCTACGAGCAGTACTTC.